This TCR beta chain was retrieved from a study of T cell repertoires in cytomegalovirus infection. For the study at large: Matching HLA type and CMV infection were both indicated by public TCR beta signatures. Overall study findings and caveats: CMV-specific HLA-C-restricted TCR beta clonotypes dominated the ex vivo response.

MiXCR, applied by TCRdb to the reads, yields one record per CDR3 protein. Of some 940,000 distinct CDR3 sequences listed, roughly a third are singletons. This clonotype has ten or more counts. What it binds is not known. CDR3 length: 15 amino acids. The ends were cut back, 3 bases at V and 4 bases at J, with 12 bases in the middle. From germline, CDR1 is SGHVS and CDR2 FQNEAQ. The source material was cultured CD8+ T cells from PBMCs, sampled from culture after CMV antigen stimulation. This clonotype was sampled from a human donor in good health (CMV status not recorded). Some clones in this sample may be carry-over from other donors' samples. The chain is built from TRBV7-8 and TRBJ2-2; possible D gene TRBD1, 6 bases. The DNA for the CDR3 is TGTGCCAGCAGCTTCCCACAGGGCGCCACCGGGGAGCTGTTTTTT. This gives the protein CASSFPQGATGELFF.